The T cell receptor beta chain under discussion was sequenced for a study of Graves' ophthalmopathy and Graves' hyperthyroidism. Study-wide points: A classifier, a 13-signature model, separated ophthalmopathy from stable hyperthyroidism with approximately 88% sensitivity and less than 83% specificity.

The TCR beta CDR3 regions underwent amplification from RNA transcripts. HTBI-primed RT-PCR formed the first round, and a multiplex PCR formed the second. TCRdb fed the multiplex PCR reads into MiXCR, producing one record per CDR3 protein. Of around 340,000 distinct CDR3 sequences in the sample, about a sixth were seen once. Comments on this clonotype: What it recognizes is unknown.

Looked up from germline, CDR1 is MNHNS and CDR2 is SASEGT. The CDR3 covers 12 residues. The V end lost 6 bases, the J end lost 6 bases, and 12 bases lay between the germline ends. Disease in donors with ophthalmopathy had moderate-to-severe activity, CAS ≥3, NOSPECS ≥4 and under 3 months' duration. Clinicians diagnosed using symptoms, serum thyroxine, TRAb, thyroid ultrasound and orbital computed tomography. The source material was peripheral blood. V gene TRBV6-1 combines with J gene TRBJ2-7; D might be TRBD1 (6 bases). The receptor was derived from an adult man with Graves' ophthalmopathy. The CDR3 DNA reads as TGTGCCAGCAGGGACAGAATCGGCGAGCAGTACTTC. Its translation: CASRDRIGEQYF.